Below, 17 T cell receptor beta chains from the same sample are listed, as sequenced in a study of cytomegalovirus exposure and HLA in healthy donors. Primers: 60 Vbeta forward and 13 Jbeta reverse. The method was immunoSEQ multiplex PCR; TCRdb's version includes in-frame clones alone and lacks a portion of them. In the table there are approximately 100,000 clones, under 85% of which are singletons. Sequences were obtained from PBMCs. The receptors come from a woman aged 40 to 50 in good health and CMV-seronegative.

V gene TRBV11-3 combines with J gene TRBJ2-7; perhaps TRBD1 as D (5 bases). V lost 3 bases to trimming and J lost 6 bases, with 9 bases between them. The CDR3 spans 12 residues. Looked up from germline, CDR1 is SGHNT and CDR2 is YENEEA. The CDR3 spells CASSLGLGEQYF. DNA of the CDR3: TGTGCCAGCAGCTTGGGGCTGGGCGAGCAGTACTTC. The complete variable domain, with remaining parts taken from reference TRBV11-3 and TRBJ2-7, reads EAGVVQSPRYKIIEKKQPVAFWCNPISGHNTLYWYLQNLGQGPELLIRYENEEAVDDSQLPKDRFSAERLKGVDSTLKIQPAELGDSAVYLCASSLGLGEQYFGPGTRLTVT.

The chain combines TRBV10-3 with TRBJ2-1; no clear D. This CDR3 has 15 residues. Germline V gene sequence: CDR1 ENHRY, CDR2 SYGVKD. V was cut by 2 bases and J by 0 bases, with 8 bases left in between. The CDR3 nucleotides are TGTGCCATCAGTGAGACTTCGAGCTCCTACAATGAGCAGTTCTTC. This gives the protein CAISETSSSYNEQFF.

The rearrangement uses TRBV4-3 and TRBJ2-5, with 7 bases that match TRBD2. The J call may be wrong; the DNA end is better matched by TRBJ2-7. This CDR3 has 15 residues. Germline assignment: CDR1 LGHNA and CDR2 YSLEER. Written as DNA, the CDR3 is TGCGCCAGCAGCCCCTCGGTCGCGGGGGACTACGAGCAGTACTTC. It codes for CASSPSVAGDYEQYF.

The rearrangement links TRBV9 to TRBJ2-7; 7 positions match TRBD2. Germline V gene lookup returns CDR1 SGDLS and CDR2 YYNGEE. J lost 4 bases, V lost 0 bases, and 7 bases had no gene match. This CDR3 has 15 amino acids. This chain's CDR3 is CASSVDQRGNYEQYF. CDR3 nucleotides: TGTGCCAGCAGCGTAGACCAGCGGGGTAATTACGAGCAGTACTTC.

The chain links TRBV4-3 to TRBJ2-7; D not certain. Trimming left V 0 bases short and J 6 bases short, with 9 bases between. Germline CDR1 is LGHNA and CDR2 is YSLEER. This CDR3 has 13 amino acids. CDR3 sequence (DNA): TGCGCCAGCAGCCAAGATTCAGGATCCGAGCAGTACTTC. It specifies CASSQDSGSEQYF.

V is TRBV11-1 and J is TRBJ2-7; D may be TRBD1 (5 bases). V was shortened by 3 bases and J by 0 bases, with 12 bases between the two germline ends. Germline loops: CDR1 SGHAT, CDR2 FQDESV (reference sequence). The CDR3 sequence is 15 residues long. The CDR3 nucleotides are TGTGCCAGCAGCTTCAGCAGGGAAAGCTCCTACGAGCAGTACTTC. It codes for CASSFSRESSYEQYF.

The rearrangement links TRBV19 to TRBJ1-1, with unresolved D. Trimming took off 7 bases at V and 1 base at J, with 10 bases between the two ends. The CDR3 extends over 13 amino acids. The V gene's germline CDR1 is LNHDA and CDR2 SQIVND (reference sequence). The DNA of the CDR3 is TGTGCCAGTAATCTTGCGGGGAACACTGAAGCTTTCTTT. This encodes CASNLAGNTEAFF.

The rearrangement joins TRBV10-3 to TRBJ2-1; possibly TRBD1 for D (7 bases). V was trimmed by 8 bases and J by 6 bases, leaving 23 bases between them. The CDR3 loop spans 16 amino acids. Germline V lookup: CDR1 ENHRY, CDR2 SYGVKD. CDR3 protein: CAIPKVGGTEGNEQFF. The CDR3 DNA reads as TGTGCCATCCCGAAGGTAGGGGGCACGGAGGGCAATGAGCAGTTCTTC.

The chain joins TRBV13 to TRBJ2-1; a weak D match, TRBD2 (6 bases). The CDR3 spans 16 residues. The V and J ends lost 2 bases and 2 bases respectively, with 13 bases between them. Looked up from germline, CDR1 is PRHDT and CDR2 is FYEKMQ (reference sequence). The DNA for the CDR3 is TGTGCCAGCAGCTTATCGGGTTGGGAGGCCTACAATGAGCAGTTCTTC. It translates to CASSLSGWEAYNEQFF.

The CDR3 coding sequence is TGTGCCAGCAGTTACGGGGCCTTAGAGGGGACAACTGAAGCTTTCTTT. Translation gives CASSYGALEGTTEAFF. J is TRBJ1-1 and V is TRBV6-5; TRBD1 might be the D (6 bases). The CDR3 runs 16 residues. The germline V gene encodes CDR1 MNHEY and CDR2 SVGAGI. V lost 2 bases and J lost 5, with 18 bases in between.

The chain joins TRBV5-1 to TRBJ2-7; 9 bases line up with TRBD1. Germline V CDR1 and CDR2: SGHRS, YFSETQ. This CDR3 has 17 amino acids. V lost 0 bases to trimming and J lost 0 bases; unmatched junction nucleotides: 7. CDR3 protein: CASSLAGTGSGSYEQYF. The CDR3 nucleotides are TGCGCCAGCAGCTTGGCCGGGACAGGGTCAGGCTCCTACGAGCAGTACTTC.

The chain couples TRBV19 to TRBJ2-1; D may be TRBD2 (6 bases). Germline CDR1 LNHDA, CDR2 SQIVND (reference sequence). The CDR3 totals 15 residues. V lost 5 bases, J lost 4 bases, and 15 bases lay in between. The CDR3 loop is CASSPLATPYNEQFF. Here the CDR3 DNA reads TGTGCCAGTAGTCCCCTAGCGACCCCATACAATGAGCAGTTCTTC.

The gene calls are TRBV6-5 and TRBJ2-3, with 9 nucleotides matching TRBD2. CDR1 MNHEY and CDR2 SVGAGI come from the germline V gene. J lost 1 base, V lost 6 bases, and 5 bases had no gene match. The CDR3 consists of 15 residues. In DNA form, the CDR3 reads TGTGCCAGCAGCCCCGTAGCGGGAGGCACAGATACGCAGTATTTT. Translating gives CASSPVAGGTDTQYF.

The chain uses TRBV5-1 and TRBJ2-3; 13 nucleotides match TRBD2. The CDR3 is made up of 18 amino acids. Looked up from germline, CDR1 is SGHRS and CDR2 is YFSETQ. V trimming: 1 base; J trimming: 1 base; junction bases outside the gene matches: 6. In DNA, the CDR3 is TGCGCCAGCAGCTTGAGGGGTGGACTAGCGGGAGGCACAGATACGCAGTATTTT. It yields the protein CASSLRGGLAGGTDTQYF.

The chain recombines TRBV4-1 with TRBJ2-3; D possibly corresponds to TRBD2 (5 bases). The CDR3 is 16 amino acids. V was clipped by 0 bases and J by 0 bases, with 10 bases between them. CDR1 is MGHRA and CDR2 is YSYEKL in the germline V gene. The CDR3 sequence: CASSQETGWSTDTQYF. Here the CDR3 DNA reads TGCGCCAGCAGCCAAGAAACGGGGTGGAGCACAGATACGCAGTATTTT.

The rearrangement links TRBV6-1 to TRBJ1-6; D is undetermined. The germline CDR1 and CDR2 sequences are MNHNS and SASEGT. V was pared by 1 base and J by 0 bases, with 7 bases between. The CDR3 spans 16 residues. The CDR3 region has the DNA TGTGCCAGCAGTGAAGACGGGGACTCCTATAATTCACCCCTCCACTTT. Its protein is CASSEDGDSYNSPLHF.

This chain connects TRBV9 to TRBJ2-5; TRBD2 aligns across 10 bases. This CDR3 is 15 amino acids long. Losses at the gene ends were 4 bases for V and 5 bases for J; bases not matched to a gene: 8. From germline, CDR1 is SGDLS and CDR2 YYNGEE. The CDR3 loop reads CASSRGLAIFETQYF. The CDR3 DNA sequence: TGTGCCAGCAGCCGGGGACTAGCGATATTCGAGACCCAGTACTTC. The variable domain in full, completed from reference TRBV9 and TRBJ2-5, reads DSGVTQTPKHLITATGQRVTLRCSPRSGDLSVYWYQQSLDQGLQFLIQYYNGEERAKGNILERFSAQQFPDLHSELNLSSLELGDSALYFCASSRGLAIFETQYFGPGTRLLVL.